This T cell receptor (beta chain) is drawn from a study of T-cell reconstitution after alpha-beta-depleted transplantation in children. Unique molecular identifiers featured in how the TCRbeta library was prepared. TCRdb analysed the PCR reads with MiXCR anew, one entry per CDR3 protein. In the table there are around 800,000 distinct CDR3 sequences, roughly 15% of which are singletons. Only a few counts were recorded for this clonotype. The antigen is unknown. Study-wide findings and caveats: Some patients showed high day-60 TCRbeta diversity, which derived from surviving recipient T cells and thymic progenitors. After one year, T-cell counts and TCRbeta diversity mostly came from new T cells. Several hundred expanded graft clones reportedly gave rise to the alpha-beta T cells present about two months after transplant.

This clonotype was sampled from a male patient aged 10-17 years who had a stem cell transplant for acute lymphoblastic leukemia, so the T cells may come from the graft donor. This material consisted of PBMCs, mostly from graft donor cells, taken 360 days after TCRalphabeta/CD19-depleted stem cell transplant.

This CDR3 is CASSWGFYRSGANVLTF. CDR3 DNA: TGCGCCAGCAGCTGGGGGTTTTATCGCTCTGGGGCCAACGTCCTGACTTTC. The rearrangement uses TRBV5-1 and TRBJ2-6, with D possibly called TRBD1 or TRBD2 (5 bases each). The CDR3 consists of 17 residues. V was pared by 3 bases and J by 0 bases, with 13 bases between. Germline V gives CDR1 SGHRS, CDR2 YFSETQ.